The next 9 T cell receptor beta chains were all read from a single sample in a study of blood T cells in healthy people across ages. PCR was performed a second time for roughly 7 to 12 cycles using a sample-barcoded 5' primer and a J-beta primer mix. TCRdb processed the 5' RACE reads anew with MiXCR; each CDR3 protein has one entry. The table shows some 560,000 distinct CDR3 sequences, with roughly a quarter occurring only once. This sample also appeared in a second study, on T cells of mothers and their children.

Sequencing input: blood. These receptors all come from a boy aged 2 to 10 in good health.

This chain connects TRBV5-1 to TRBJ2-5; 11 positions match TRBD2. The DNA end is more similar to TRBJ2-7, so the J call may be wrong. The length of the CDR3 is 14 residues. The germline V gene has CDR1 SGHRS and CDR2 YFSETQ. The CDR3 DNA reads TGCGCCAGCAGCTTGACTAGCGGGGGTATCGAGCAGTACTTC. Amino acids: CASSLTSGGIEQYF.

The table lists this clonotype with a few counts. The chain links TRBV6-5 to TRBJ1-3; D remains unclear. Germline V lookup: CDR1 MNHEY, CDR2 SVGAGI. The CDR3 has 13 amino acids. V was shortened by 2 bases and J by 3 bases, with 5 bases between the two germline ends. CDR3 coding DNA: TGTGCCAGCAGTTACAGGGATGGAAACACCATATATTTT. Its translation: CASSYRDGNTIYF.

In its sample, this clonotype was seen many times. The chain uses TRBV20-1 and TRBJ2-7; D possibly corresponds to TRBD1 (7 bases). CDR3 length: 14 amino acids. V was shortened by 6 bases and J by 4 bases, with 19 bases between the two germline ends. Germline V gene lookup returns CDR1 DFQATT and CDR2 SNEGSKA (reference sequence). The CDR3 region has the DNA TGCAGTGCCCCAAGACAGGGAGGAAAATACGAGCAGTACTTC. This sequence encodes CSAPRQGGKYEQYF.

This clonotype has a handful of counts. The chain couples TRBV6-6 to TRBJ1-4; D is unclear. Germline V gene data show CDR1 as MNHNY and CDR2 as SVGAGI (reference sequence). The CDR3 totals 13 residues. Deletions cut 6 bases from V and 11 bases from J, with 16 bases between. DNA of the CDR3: TGTGCCAGCAGCTGGACCGTGATTGAGAAACTGTTTTTT. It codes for CASSWTVIEKLFF.

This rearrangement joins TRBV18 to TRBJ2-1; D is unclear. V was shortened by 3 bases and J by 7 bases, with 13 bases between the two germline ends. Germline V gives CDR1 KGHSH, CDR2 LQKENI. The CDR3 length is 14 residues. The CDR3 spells CASSPAAGTNEQFF. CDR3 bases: TGTGCCAGCTCACCGGCGGCAGGAACGAATGAGCAGTTCTTC.

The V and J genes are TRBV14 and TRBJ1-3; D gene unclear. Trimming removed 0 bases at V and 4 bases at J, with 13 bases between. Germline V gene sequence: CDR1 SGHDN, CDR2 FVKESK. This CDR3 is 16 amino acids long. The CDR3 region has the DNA TGTGCCAGCAGCCAAGATGGTACTCTGGTGGGAAACACCATATATTTT. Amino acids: CASSQDGTLVGNTIYF.

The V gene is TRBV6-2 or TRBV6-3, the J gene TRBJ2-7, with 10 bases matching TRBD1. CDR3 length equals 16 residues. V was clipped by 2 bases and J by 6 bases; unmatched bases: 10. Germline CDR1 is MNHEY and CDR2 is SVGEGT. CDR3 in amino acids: CASSYVPGQGTIEQYF. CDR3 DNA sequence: TGTGCCAGCAGTTACGTGCCGGGACAGGGGACGATCGAGCAGTACTTC.

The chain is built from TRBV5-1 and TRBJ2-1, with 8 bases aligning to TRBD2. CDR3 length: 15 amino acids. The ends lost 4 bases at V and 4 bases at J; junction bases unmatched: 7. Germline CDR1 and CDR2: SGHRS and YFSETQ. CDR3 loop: CASSLQAGVYNEQFF. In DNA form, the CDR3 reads TGCGCCAGCAGCCTACAAGCGGGGGTTTACAATGAGCAGTTCTTC.

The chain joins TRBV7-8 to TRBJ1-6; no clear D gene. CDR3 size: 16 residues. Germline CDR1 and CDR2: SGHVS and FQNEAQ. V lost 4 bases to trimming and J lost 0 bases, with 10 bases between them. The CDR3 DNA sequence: TGTGCCAGCAGCTACGGGGAAAGCTCCTATAATTCACCCCTCCACTTT. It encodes CASSYGESSYNSPLHF.